Here is one T cell receptor beta chain with its context. Its binding antigen is unknown. For each CD8+ T cell subset, flow sorting was done in triplicate, and a few hundred thousand cells per subset went directly into RLT lysis buffer. To exclude memory contaminants, naive CD8+ T cells were stringently defined as CD45RO-CCR7+CD27+CD95-. Peripheral blood mononuclear cells were isolated from buffy coats using standard density gradient centrifugation. Naive CXCR3-negative and CXCR3-positive CD8+ T cells were flow-sorted using a FACSAria III. Total RNA was extracted from sorted cells using an RNeasy Mini Kit. This sample was sequenced with a NextSeq 550. The Human TCR Profiling Kit (MiLaboratory) was used to prepare UMI-labeled 5' RACE TRB cDNA libraries. The full amount of extracted RNA was used for cDNA synthesis, and the full amount of resulting cDNA was used for PCR amplification. Libraries were prepared in parallel with an identical number of PCR cycles. On the authors' methods: About 54,000 +/- 9,700 unique UMI-labeled TRB cDNA molecules per library were extracted with MIGEC and MiXCR, with at least two reads per UMI required. Each library averaged about 38,000 +/- 11,000 functional in-frame TRB CDR3 nucleotide clonotypes without stop codons. After each sample was downsampled to 5000 UMI-labeled TRB molecules, VDJtools was used to calculate diversity metrics such as normalized Shannon-Wiener and Chao1. VDJtools computed clonotype-size-weighted physicochemical properties of the central five CDR3 residues: interaction energy, strength, volume and Kidera factor 4. TCRdb reprocessed the public reads and reports one entry per CDR3 protein sequence, without DNA. These V and J calls are TCRdb output, not the study's own analysis. The table for this sample shows 95,000 to 100,000 distinct CDR3 sequences. Roughly 1.1% of the sample is in the top ten clones.

The record originates from a study of CXCR3-negative and CXCR3-positive naive CD8 T cells (dated by TCRdb to about 2019). Notes on the research overall: In total, some 130 million TRB reads were obtained, corresponding to roughly 1.5 +/- 0.3 million reads per library. The diversity and physicochemical repertoire analyses included more than nine donors pooled from two independent experiments. The TRBV-TRBJ cluster analysis covered naive subsets from five or six donors and memory cells from 3 donors. Study-wide findings and limitations: Freshly isolated PBMCs were used for most assays because CXCR3 expression went down partially after cryopreservation. TRBV-TRBJ usage was similar between naive CXCR3-negative and CXCR3-positive cells from the same donor, while memory cells showed distinct patterns. Compared with CXCR3-negative naive cells, CXCR3-positive naive cells had TRB CDR3s with higher hydrophobicity (lower Kidera factor 4), lower energy, and higher strength and volume indices. Both naive subsets had comparably high repertoire diversity, while memory CD8+ T cells had much lower repertoire diversity. Surface CD5, linked to self-reactivity in mice, was comparable between naive subsets; TCR interaction strength was therefore also inferred from TRB CDR3 physicochemical properties.

Its CDR3 holds 14 amino acids, cysteine through phenylalanine. The protein alone is recorded here. The CDR1 and CDR2 encoded by the germline V gene are SGHTA and FQGNSA. This sequence originates from a human donor in good health. Some clones in this sample may be carry-over from other donors' samples. Sequenced input: naive CXCR3+ CD8+ T cells from blood. The cell subset or site label here, explained by the study, means: CD45RO-CCR7+CD27+CD95- naive CD8+ T cells expressing CXCR3 (TNR3+). The sequence links TRBV7-2 to TRBJ2-5; TCRdb proposes TRBD1, but this gene call is untestable without DNA. The CDR3 protein is CASSLDRGRETQYF.